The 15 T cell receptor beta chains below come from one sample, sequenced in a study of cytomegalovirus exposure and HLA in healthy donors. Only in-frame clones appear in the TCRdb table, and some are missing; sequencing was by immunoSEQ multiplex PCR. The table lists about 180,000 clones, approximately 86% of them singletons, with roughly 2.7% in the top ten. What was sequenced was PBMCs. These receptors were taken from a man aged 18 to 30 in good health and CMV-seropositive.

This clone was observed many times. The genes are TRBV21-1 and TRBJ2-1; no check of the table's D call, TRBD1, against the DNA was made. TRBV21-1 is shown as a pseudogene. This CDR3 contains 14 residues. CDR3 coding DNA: TGTGCCAGCAGCAAGCGTCGGACGGGACAATCGCAGTTCTTC. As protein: CASSKRRTGQSQFF.

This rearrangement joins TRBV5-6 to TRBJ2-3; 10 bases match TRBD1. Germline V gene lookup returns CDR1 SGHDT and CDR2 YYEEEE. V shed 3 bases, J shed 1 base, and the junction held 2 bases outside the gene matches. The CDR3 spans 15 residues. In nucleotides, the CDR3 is TGTGCCAGCAGCTGGGGGACAGGGGGCACAGATACGCAGTATTTT. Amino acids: CASSWGTGGTDTQYF.

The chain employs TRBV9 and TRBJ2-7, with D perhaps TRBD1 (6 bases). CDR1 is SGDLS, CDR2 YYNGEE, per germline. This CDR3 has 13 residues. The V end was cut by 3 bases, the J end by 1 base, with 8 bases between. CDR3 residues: CASSDDRSYEQYF. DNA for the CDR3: TGTGCCAGCAGCGACGACAGGTCCTACGAGCAGTACTTC.

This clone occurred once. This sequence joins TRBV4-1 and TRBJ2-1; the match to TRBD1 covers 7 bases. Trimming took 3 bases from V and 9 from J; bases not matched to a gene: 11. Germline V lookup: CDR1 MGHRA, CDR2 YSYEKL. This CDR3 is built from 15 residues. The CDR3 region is CASSHPKTGLSEQFF. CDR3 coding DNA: TGCGCCAGCAGCCACCCCAAGACAGGGTTGAGTGAGCAGTTCTTC.

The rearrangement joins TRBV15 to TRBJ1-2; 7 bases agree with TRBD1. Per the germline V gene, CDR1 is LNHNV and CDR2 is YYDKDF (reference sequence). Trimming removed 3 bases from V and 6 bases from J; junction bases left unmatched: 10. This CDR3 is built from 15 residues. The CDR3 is CATSRTGLGEDGYTF. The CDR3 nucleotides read TGTGCCACCAGCAGGACAGGGCTCGGAGAGGATGGCTACACCTTC. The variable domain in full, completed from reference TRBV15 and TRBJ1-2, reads DAMVIQNPRYQVTQFGKPVTLSCSQTLNHNVMYWYQQKSSQAPKLLFHYYDKDFNNEADTPDNFQSRRPNTSFCFLDIRSPGLGDTAMYLCATSRTGLGEDGYTFGSGTRLTVV.

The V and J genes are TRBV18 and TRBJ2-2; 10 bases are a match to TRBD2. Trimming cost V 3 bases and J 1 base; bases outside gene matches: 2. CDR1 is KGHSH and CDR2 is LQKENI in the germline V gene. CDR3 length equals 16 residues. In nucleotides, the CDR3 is TGTGCCAGCTCACCGAGACTAGCGGGGAACACCGGGGAGCTGTTTTTT. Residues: CASSPRLAGNTGELFF.

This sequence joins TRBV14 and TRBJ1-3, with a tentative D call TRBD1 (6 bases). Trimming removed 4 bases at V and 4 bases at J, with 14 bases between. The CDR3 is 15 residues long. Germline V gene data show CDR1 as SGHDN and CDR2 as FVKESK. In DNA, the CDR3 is TGTGCCAGCAGCCGATACGCCACAGGGGGAAACACCATATATTTT. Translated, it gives CASSRYATGGNTIYF.

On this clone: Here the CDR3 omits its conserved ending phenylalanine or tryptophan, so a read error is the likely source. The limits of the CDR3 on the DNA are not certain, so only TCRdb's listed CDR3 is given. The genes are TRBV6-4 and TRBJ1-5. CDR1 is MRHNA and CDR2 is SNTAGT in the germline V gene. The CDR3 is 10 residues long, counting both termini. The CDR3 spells CASSDLGSGG.

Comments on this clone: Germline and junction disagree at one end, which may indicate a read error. CDR3 bases: TGTGCCAGCAGCCTAGCGGGAGGGCGGAGGGAGACCCAGTACTTC. Translating gives CASSLAGGRRETQYF. This chain joins TRBV7-8 and TRBJ2-5, with TRBD2 matching 12 bases. The CDR3 is 15 residues long. Germline V gene lookup returns CDR1 SGHVS and CDR2 FQNEAQ.

For the CDR3, the DNA is TGTGCCAGCACCGCTCCTAGGACAGCTTTCTACGAGCAGTACTTC. This codes for CASTAPRTAFYEQYF. The chain uses TRBV28 and TRBJ2-7, with D possibly being TRBD1 (6 bases). Deletions cut 7 bases from V and 3 bases from J, with 19 bases between. This CDR3 region has 15 residues. Germline V lookup: CDR1 MDHEN, CDR2 SYDVKM.

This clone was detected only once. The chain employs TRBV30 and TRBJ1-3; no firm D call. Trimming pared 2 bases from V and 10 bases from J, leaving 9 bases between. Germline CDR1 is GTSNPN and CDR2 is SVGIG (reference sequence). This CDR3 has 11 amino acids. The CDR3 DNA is TGTGCCTGGAGTATTGGCGGAACCATATATTTT. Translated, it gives CAWSIGGTIYF.

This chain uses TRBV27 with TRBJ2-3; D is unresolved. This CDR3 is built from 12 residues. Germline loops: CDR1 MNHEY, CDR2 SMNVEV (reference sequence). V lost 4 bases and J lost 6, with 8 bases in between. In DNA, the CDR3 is TGTGCCAGCAGTTCTAGGCGGGATACGCAGTATTTT. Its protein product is CASSSRRDTQYF.

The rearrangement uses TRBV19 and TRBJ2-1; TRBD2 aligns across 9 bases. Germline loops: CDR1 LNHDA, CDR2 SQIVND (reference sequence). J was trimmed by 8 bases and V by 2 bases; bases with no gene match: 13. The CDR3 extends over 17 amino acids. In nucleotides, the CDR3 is TGTGCCAGTAGTATAAGGTGGGCTAGCGGGATAGGGGATGAGCAGTTCTTC. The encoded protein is CASSIRWASGIGDEQFF.

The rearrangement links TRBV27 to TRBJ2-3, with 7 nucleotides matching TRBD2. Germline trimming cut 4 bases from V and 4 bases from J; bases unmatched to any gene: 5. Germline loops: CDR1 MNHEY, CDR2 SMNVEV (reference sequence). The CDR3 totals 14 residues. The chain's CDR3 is CASSSGGSADTQYF. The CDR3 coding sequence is TGTGCCAGCAGTTCCGGCGGGAGCGCAGATACGCAGTATTTT.

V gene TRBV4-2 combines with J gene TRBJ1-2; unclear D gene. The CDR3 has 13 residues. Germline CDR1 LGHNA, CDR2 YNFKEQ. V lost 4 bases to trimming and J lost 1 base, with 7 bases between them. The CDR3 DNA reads TGTGCCAGCAGCCCGGACTATAACTATGGCTACACCTTC. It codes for CASSPDYNYGYTF.